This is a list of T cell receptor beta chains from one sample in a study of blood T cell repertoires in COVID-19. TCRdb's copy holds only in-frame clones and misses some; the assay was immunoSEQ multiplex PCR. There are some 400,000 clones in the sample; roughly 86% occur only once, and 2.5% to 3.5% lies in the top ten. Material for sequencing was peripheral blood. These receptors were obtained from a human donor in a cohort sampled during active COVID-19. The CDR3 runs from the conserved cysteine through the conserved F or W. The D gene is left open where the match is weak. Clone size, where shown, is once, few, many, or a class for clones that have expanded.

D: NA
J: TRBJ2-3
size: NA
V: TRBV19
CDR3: CASSTLDTQYF
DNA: TGTGCCAGTAGTACTCTAGATACGCAGTATTTT

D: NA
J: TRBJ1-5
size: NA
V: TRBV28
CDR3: CASSFTLNQPQHF
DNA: TGTGCCAGCAGTTTCACTCTCAATCAGCCCCAGCATTTT

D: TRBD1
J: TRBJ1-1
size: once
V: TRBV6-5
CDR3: CASSKPGQGATAFF
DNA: TGTGCCAGCAGCAAACCGGGACAGGGGGCGACGGCTTTCTTT

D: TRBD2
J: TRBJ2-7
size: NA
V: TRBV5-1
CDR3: CASSPAGSGISYEQYF
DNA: TGCGCCAGCAGCCCGGCGGGAAGCGGGATCTCCTACGAGCAGTACTTC

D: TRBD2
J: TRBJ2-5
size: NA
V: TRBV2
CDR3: CASRALSGGVSQETQYF
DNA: TGTGCCAGCAGGGCCCTTAGCGGGGGCGTTTCCCAAGAGACCCAGTACTTC

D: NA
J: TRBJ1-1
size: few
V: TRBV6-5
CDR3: CASSYSPGVENGEIF
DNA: TGTGCCAGCAGTTACTCACCGGGGGTGGAAAACGGTGAGATTTTT

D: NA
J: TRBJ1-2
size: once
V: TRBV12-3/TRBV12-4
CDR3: CASRPDWGGGYTF
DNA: TGTGCCAGCAGGCCGGACTGGGGGGGCGGCTACACCTTC

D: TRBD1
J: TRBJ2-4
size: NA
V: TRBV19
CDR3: CASHRTGTAENIQYF
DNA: TGTGCCAGCCATCGAACCGGGACAGCCGAAAACATTCAGTACTTC

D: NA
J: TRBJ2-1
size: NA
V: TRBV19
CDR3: CASSKSGGRWEQFF
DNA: TGTGCCAGTAGTAAGTCAGGGGGGCGATGGGAGCAGTTCTTC

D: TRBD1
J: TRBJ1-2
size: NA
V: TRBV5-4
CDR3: CASSLAITGGHGYTF
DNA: TGTGCCAGCAGCCTGGCAATTACAGGGGGACATGGCTACACCTTC

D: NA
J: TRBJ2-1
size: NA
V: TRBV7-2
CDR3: CASSLGGQGFNEQFF
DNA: TGTGCCAGCAGCTTAGGGGGCCAAGGGTTCAATGAGCAGTTCTTC

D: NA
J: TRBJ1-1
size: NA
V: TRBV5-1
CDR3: CASSLDRVNTEAFF
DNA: TGCGCCAGCAGCTTGGACCGAGTGAACACTGAAGCTTTCTTT

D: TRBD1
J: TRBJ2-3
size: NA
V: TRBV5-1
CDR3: CASRDRGNTDTQYF
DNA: TGCGCCAGCAGGGACAGGGGGAACACAGATACGCAGTATTTT